This T cell receptor beta chain was captured by sequencing in a study of blood T cell repertoires in COVID-19. This CDR3 spans 14 amino acids. CDR1 and CDR2 from the germline V gene are SGHNT and YENEEA. V dropped 5 bases and J dropped 6 bases, with 17 bases sitting between them. TCRdb's copy holds only in-frame clones and misses some; the assay was immunoSEQ multiplex PCR. In the table there are some 210,000 clones, 87% of which are singletons. Material for sequencing was PBMCs or T cells enriched from blood (not recorded which). The receptor's source is a man between 18 and 29 years old with acute COVID-19. V is TRBV11-3 and J is TRBJ2-7, with D possibly being TRBD1 (5 bases). The CDR3 reads CASSNDSLLVEQYF. In DNA form, the CDR3 reads TGTGCCAGCAGCAACGACAGCCTTCTCGTCGAGCAGTACTTC.